What follows are 13 T cell receptor beta chains derived from one specimen sequenced in a study of cytomegalovirus exposure and HLA in healthy donors. Use of 60 Vbeta and 13 Jbeta primers characterized the PCR. The protocol was immunoSEQ multiplex PCR, while the TCRdb copy is restricted to in-frame clones and leaves out a portion. Of nearly 110,000 clones in the sample, approximately 82% were seen once. The sample was PBMCs. These receptors originate from a man aged 35 to 55 in good health and CMV-seronegative.

V gene TRBV2 combines with J gene TRBJ2-2; 10 positions match TRBD2. Losses at the gene ends were 5 bases for V and 2 bases for J; bases not matched to a gene: 5. The CDR3 consists of 16 residues. Looked up from germline, CDR1 is SNHLY and CDR2 is FYNNEI. In DNA, the CDR3 is TGTGCCAGCAGTCCTAGCGGGGGCCCTAACACCGGGGAGCTGTTTTTT. Translating it yields CASSPSGGPNTGELFF. Full variable domain (missing parts from reference TRBV2 and TRBJ2-2): EPEVTQTPSHQVTQMGQEVILRCVPISNHLYFYWYRQILGQKVEFLVSFYNNEISEKSEIFDDQFSVERPDGSNFTLKIRSTKLEDSAMYFCASSPSGGPNTGELFFGEGSRLTVL.

The genes are TRBV5-5 and TRBJ1-1; perhaps TRBD1 as D (5 bases). This CDR3 comprises 17 residues. V was cut by 3 bases and J by 0 bases, with 18 bases left in between. Germline lookup yields CDR1 SGHKS and CDR2 YYEKEE (reference sequence). The CDR3 spells CASSWSGGVGVNTEAFF. For the CDR3, the DNA is TGTGCCAGCAGCTGGTCGGGGGGAGTCGGGGTGAACACTGAAGCTTTCTTT. Supplemented by reference TRBV5-5 and TRBJ1-1, the full variable domain reads DAGVTQSPTHLIKTRGQQVTLRCSPISGHKSVSWYQQVLGQGPQFIFQYYEKEERGRGNFPDRFSARQFPNYSSELNVNALLLGDSALYLCASSWSGGVGVNTEAFFGQGTRLTVV.

The rearrangement joins TRBV9 to TRBJ2-2; tentatively, D is TRBD2 (5 bases). The CDR3 covers 16 residues. Germline V CDR1 and CDR2: SGDLS, YYNGEE. V gave up 0 bases and J gave up 0 bases, with 9 bases separating them. The CDR3 sequence is CASSVGASPNTGELFF. The CDR3 nucleotides are TGTGCCAGCAGCGTAGGTGCTAGCCCGAACACCGGGGAGCTGTTTTTT.

The rearrangement joins TRBV5-1 to TRBJ1-3; TRBD1 might be the D (5 bases). This CDR3 is built from 16 residues. The V gene lost 0 bases and the J gene lost 1 base, with 11 bases spanning the gap. The germline CDR1 and CDR2 sequences are SGHRS and YFSETQ. Here the CDR3 DNA reads TGCGCCAGCAGCTTGGGGACACCGGCGTCTGGAAACACCATATATTTT. Translating it yields CASSLGTPASGNTIYF.

This clone came up a few times. V usage is TRBV6-1 and J usage is TRBJ1-2; D not certain. CDR1 is MNHNS, CDR2 SASEGT, per germline. The V and J ends lost 7 bases and 0 bases respectively, with 9 bases between them. This CDR3 comprises 13 residues. The CDR3 DNA reads as TGTGCCAGCATCCCAGGTGCTAACTATGGCTACACCTTC. Amino acids: CASIPGANYGYTF.

The chain combines TRBV19 with TRBJ1-1; no clear D. The CDR3 sequence is 14 residues long. Germline loops: CDR1 LNHDA, CDR2 SQIVND (reference sequence). V was clipped by 5 bases and J by 4 bases, with 14 bases between them. Here the CDR3 reads CASSPRTVPTEAFF. DNA of the CDR3: TGTGCCAGTAGTCCCCGGACTGTGCCCACTGAAGCTTTCTTT.

Regarding this clone: At one boundary the junction diverges from the germline segment, which might be a read error. The J gene is TRBJ2-5, the V gene TRBV20-1; D ambiguous. Germline loops: CDR1 DFQATT, CDR2 SNEGSKA (reference sequence). The CDR3 consists of 11 residues. The chain's CDR3 is CSAIYGAFVDF. In DNA, the CDR3 is TGCAGTGCCATATACGGAGCTTTCGTCGACTTC.

CDR3 protein: CASSPGGPEQYF. The CDR3 DNA follows: TGTGCCAGCTCACCAGGGGGCCCTGAGCAGTACTTC. The chain is built from TRBV18 and TRBJ2-7; a possible D gene is TRBD1 (6 bases). V shed 2 bases and J shed 7 bases, with 9 bases lying between them. CDR1 KGHSH and CDR2 LQKENI come from the germline V gene. There are 12 residues in the CDR3.

This clone came up once. This sequence joins TRBV2 and TRBJ1-4; weak D call: TRBD1 (5 bases). The length of the CDR3 is 12 residues. V shed 3 bases and J shed 10 bases, with 9 bases lying between them. The germline V gene encodes CDR1 SNHLY and CDR2 FYNNEI. CDR3 in amino acids: CASSEGRGKLFF. The CDR3 nucleotides read TGTGCCAGCAGTGAGGGGCGGGGAAAACTGTTTTTT.

This chain joins TRBV29-1 and TRBJ2-5, with no clear D. Germline V gives CDR1 SQVTM, CDR2 ANQGSEA. V was shortened by 7 bases and J by 2 bases, with 14 bases between the two germline ends. This CDR3 contains 13 residues. CDR3 DNA: TGCAGCGAACTCCCTCCGGGTCAAGAGACCCAGTACTTC. As protein: CSELPPGQETQYF.

This rearrangement joins TRBV10-2 to TRBJ2-7; TRBD2 matches at 12 bases. The J segment lost 2 bases and the V segment lost 2 bases, leaving 1 base of the junction unmatched. Germline assignment: CDR1 WSHSY and CDR2 SAAADI. CDR3 size: 15 residues. The CDR3 DNA sequence: TGCGCCAGCAGTGAGCGGACTAGCGGGGCCTACGAGCAGTACTTC. Encoded protein: CASSERTSGAYEQYF.

A note on this clone: At one end, the junction sequence differs from germline, possibly due to a read error. DNA of the CDR3: TGTGCCAGCAGCGTGACAGAGAACACTGAAGCTTCCTTT. Protein: CASSVTENTEASF. The chain combines TRBV7-6 with TRBJ1-1; tentative D call: TRBD1 (5 bases). Germline-derived CDR1 and CDR2 are SGHVS and FNYEAQ. The CDR3 length is 13 residues.

The V and J genes are TRBV7-9 and TRBJ2-1, with 7 bases that match TRBD2. The trim removed 4 bases at V and 6 bases at J, leaving 12 bases unmatched. Germline V gene lookup returns CDR1 SEHNR and CDR2 FQNEAQ (reference sequence). CDR3 length: 16 amino acids. CDR3 sequence (DNA): TGTGCCAGCAGCTCCTCCGAACTAGCGAACCTCAATGAGCAGTTCTTC. This gives the protein CASSSSELANLNEQFF.